This TCR beta chain comes out of a study of chemoradiotherapy in HPV16-positive cancers. Across the study: Candidate HPV-specific clones and shared TCR motifs came from a couple of HPV16-positive patients. Whole-study results and caveats: Candidate HPV-specific clones and E7-related TCR motifs grew in tumor during treatment.

TCRdb's table, derived via immunoSEQ multiplex PCR, lists solely in-frame clones and lacks some. The table records about 5,000 clones, 70% to 90% of them present only once. Concerning this clone itself: What it binds is not known.

Material: blood, obtained from a patient who underwent chemoradiotherapy. This clonotype was sampled from a human donor with HPV-associated anogenital cancer.

CDR3 nucleotide sequence: TGCGCCAGCAGCCAAGATGAATCAGGGAGGGCTGGAAAACTGTTTTTT. Amino acid sequence: CASSQDESGRAGKLFF. The chain links TRBV4-3 to TRBJ1-4, with D perhaps TRBD1 (5 bases). Germline V CDR1 and CDR2: LGHNA, YSLEER. This CDR3 is 16 amino acids long. Trimming took off 0 bases at V and 10 bases at J, with 18 bases between the two ends.